The entry below describes one T cell receptor beta chain. Its target is unknown. This entry is derived from a study of T cells after yellow fever vaccination. Study outcomes and limitations: Peak timing came faster in the weaker secondary response, day 5 versus 15.

The V end was cut by 6 bases, the J end by 2 bases, with 12 bases between. The CDR3 is made up of 14 amino acids. Germline V lookup: CDR1 SGHTA, CDR2 FQGNSA. TCRdb itself ran the 5' RACE reads through MiXCR, one entry per CDR3 protein. Seen here are 550,000 to 750,000 distinct CDR3 sequences, around an eighth observed once, and the top ten hold around 15%. The J gene is TRBJ2-3, the V gene TRBV7-2; D may be TRBD1 (5 bases). This receptor was identified in a man aged 25 to 40 who received the YFV17D yellow fever vaccine. The sequencing here drew on PBMCs, taken on the day of the yellow fever booster vaccination. This CDR3 is CASSWVGATDTQYF. The DNA of the CDR3 is TGTGCCAGCAGTTGGGTTGGGGCCACAGATACGCAGTATTTT.